This T cell receptor (beta chain) was captured in a study of T cell responses to AZD1222 COVID-19 vaccine. Trimming stripped 6 bases from V and 0 bases from J, with 12 bases between. Germline V CDR1 and CDR2: MNHEY, SVGAGI. The CDR3 totals 15 residues. Study-level results: Only 5 or 6 individuals given AZD1222 were seropositive at baseline. Reports say nearly half of spike-specific TCRs go after unmutated variant regions.

For this clone: Its antigen remains unknown.

Using immunoSEQ multiplex PCR, the repertoire was profiled, and TCRdb retains in-frame clones only, with some absent. Of approximately 150,000 clones listed, 92% are singletons. This TCR was recovered from an adult in good health. The specimen was peripheral blood, collected on day 0 of MenACWY control vaccination. V gene TRBV6-5 combines with J gene TRBJ1-5; possibly TRBD1 for D (5 bases). DNA for the CDR3: TGTGCCAGCAGCCGGGGCACGTTTAGCAATCAGCCCCAGCATTTT. This encodes CASSRGTFSNQPQHF.